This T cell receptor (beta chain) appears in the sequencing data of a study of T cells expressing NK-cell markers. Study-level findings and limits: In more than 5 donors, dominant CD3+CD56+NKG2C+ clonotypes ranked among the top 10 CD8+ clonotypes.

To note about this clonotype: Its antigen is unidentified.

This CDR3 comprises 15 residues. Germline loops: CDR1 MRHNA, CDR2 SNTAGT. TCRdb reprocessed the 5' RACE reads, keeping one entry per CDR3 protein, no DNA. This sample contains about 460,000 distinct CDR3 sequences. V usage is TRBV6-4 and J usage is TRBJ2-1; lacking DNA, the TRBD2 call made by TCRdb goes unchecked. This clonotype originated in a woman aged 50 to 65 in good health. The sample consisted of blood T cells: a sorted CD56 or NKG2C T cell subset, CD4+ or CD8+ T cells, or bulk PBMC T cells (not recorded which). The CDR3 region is CASSDAVAGANEQFF.